This T cell receptor beta chain was recorded in a study of molecular identifiers for immune sequencing clone quantification. As for the study in general: Within a replicate experiment, RNA obtained from either about 20,000 or 100,000 naive CD8 cells was divided into five aliquots, and four of those aliquots were then sequenced.

One entry per CDR3 protein, called by TCRdb with MiXCR from the PCR reads. The data contain about 640,000 distinct CDR3 sequences, roughly 21% of them singletons. Germline lookup yields CDR1 MNHEY and CDR2 SVGEGT. Trimming removed 3 bases from V and 6 bases from J, with 15 bases in between. The CDR3 sequence is 14 residues long. This clonotype was recorded at least ten times. Sequencing used naive CD8+ T cells from blood, with Jurkat cell RNA spiked in. Specified subset: FACS-sorted CD8+CD4-CCR7+CD45RA+ naive T cells. This clonotype originated in a human donor in good health. Some libraries in this study had Jurkat cell RNA spiked in. The chain combines TRBV6-2 or TRBV6-3 with TRBJ2-7, with D possibly TRBD1 on 6 matching bases. The chain's CDR3 is CASSYDRLSGEQYF. The CDR3 DNA reads TGTGCCAGCAGTTATGACAGGCTTTCGGGCGAGCAGTACTTC.